Below, 18 T cell receptor beta chains from the same sample are listed, as sequenced in a study of T cell responses to AZD1222 COVID-19 vaccine. Clones were read by immunoSEQ multiplex PCR, and TCRdb kept only the in-frame ones, dropping some. Among 160,000 or so clones listed, more than 70% were seen once. This sample comprised peripheral blood, obtained on day 0 of AZD1222 vaccination. The receptors were gathered from an adult in good health.

The chain employs TRBV3-1 (or the pseudogene TRBV3-2) and TRBJ1-2; D remains unclear. The V end lost 1 base, the J end lost 7 bases, and 10 bases lay between the germline ends. CDR3 size: 13 residues. Germline V lookup: CDR1 LGHDT, CDR2 YNNKEL (reference sequence). The CDR3 spells CASSQAGPTGYTF. The CDR3 DNA follows: TGTGCCAGCAGCCAAGCCGGGCCCACTGGCTACACCTTC.

The chain is built from TRBV6-1 and TRBJ2-7; D possibly matches TRBD1 or TRBD2 (5 bases each). Germline loops: CDR1 MNHNS, CDR2 SASEGT. This CDR3 contains 16 residues. V lost 3 bases and J lost 3, with 18 bases in between. CDR3 sequence (DNA): TGTGCCAGCAGTGATGACCCCGGGACGCGCTTCTACGAGCAGTACTTC. This encodes CASSDDPGTRFYEQYF.

This chain uses TRBV6-5 with TRBJ1-1; TRBD1 might be the D (5 bases). The CDR3 consists of 13 residues. Germline values: CDR1 MNHEY, CDR2 SVGAGI. V was pared by 6 bases and J by 5 bases, with 13 bases between. The CDR3 region has the DNA TGTGCCAGCAGCTCCAGCAGGGATACTGAAGCTTTCTTT. Protein: CASSSSRDTEAFF.

The CDR3 DNA follows: TGTGCCAGCAGTTTAGTACGGAATCAGCCCCAGCATTTT. This gives the protein CASSLVRNQPQHF. This rearrangement joins TRBV27 to TRBJ1-5; D unclear. The CDR3 length is 13 residues. V lost 2 bases and J 4 bases, leaving 6 bases between the germline ends. In germline, CDR1 is MNHEY, CDR2 SMNVEV (reference sequence).

The V gene is TRBV12-5, the J gene TRBJ1-2; 9 nucleotides agree with TRBD1. CDR3 length: 14 amino acids. V shed 6 bases, J shed 8 bases, and the junction held 10 bases outside the gene matches. Germline V gene lookup returns CDR1 LGHNT and CDR2 FRNRAP. For the CDR3, the DNA is TGTGCTAGTGGACCACAGGGGGCGGGGGAAGGCTACACCTTC. The encoded protein is CASGPQGAGEGYTF.

This rearrangement joins TRBV28 to TRBJ1-1; D is possibly TRBD1 (5 bases). The V and J ends lost 3 bases and 4 bases respectively, with 12 bases between them. The CDR3 totals 14 residues. CDR1 is MDHEN, CDR2 SYDVKM, per germline. The CDR3 spells CASSFPLGGTEAFF. The CDR3 DNA follows: TGTGCCAGCAGTTTTCCTCTGGGGGGCACTGAAGCTTTCTTT.

The gene calls are TRBV19 and TRBJ2-1; tentative D call: TRBD1 (6 bases). V was pared by 10 bases and J by 9 bases, with 19 bases between. The CDR3 extends over 13 amino acids. CDR1 LNHDA and CDR2 SQIVND come from the germline V gene (reference sequence). The CDR3: CATIGQGWLEQFF. CDR3 DNA: TGTGCCACTATCGGGCAGGGGTGGCTTGAGCAGTTCTTC.

This chain connects TRBV6-2 or TRBV6-3 to TRBJ2-7; D not certain. V lost 2 bases and J lost 3, with 5 bases in between. Germline CDR1 MNHEY, CDR2 SVGEGT. This CDR3 is 12 amino acids long. The CDR3 DNA follows: TGTGCCAGCAGTTACGGCTACTACGAGCAGTACTTC. It is translated as CASSYGYYEQYF.

The chain recombines TRBV20-1 with TRBJ2-3; no firm D call. Trimming shortened V by 5 bases and J by 5 bases, and 8 bases separated the two germline ends. CDR1 and CDR2 from the germline V gene are DFQATT and SNEGSKA (reference sequence). The CDR3 contains 11 residues. The CDR3, as DNA: TGCAGTGCTTATTTTGAAGATACGCAGTATTTT. This gives the protein CSAYFEDTQYF.

This clone was observed a single time. The chain's CDR3 is CASTRENFYGYTF. The CDR3, as DNA: TGTGCCAGTACGAGAGAGAATTTCTATGGCTACACCTTC. The rearrangement uses TRBV19 and TRBJ1-2; D call uncertain. This CDR3 spans 13 amino acids. Germline assignment: CDR1 LNHDA and CDR2 SQIVND (reference sequence). V lost 7 bases and J 4 bases, leaving 13 bases between the germline ends. The full variable domain, its missing parts supplied by reference TRBV19 and TRBJ1-2, is DGGITQSPKYLFRKEGQNVTLSCEQNLNHDAMYWYRQDPGQGLRLIYYSQIVNDFQKGDIAEGYSVSREKKESFPLTVTSAQKNPTAFYLCASTRENFYGYTFGSGTRLTVV.

The chain couples TRBV7-2 to TRBJ1-4; D unclear. Germline V gene sequence: CDR1 SGHTA, CDR2 FQGNSA. V lost 5 bases and J 3 bases, leaving 10 bases between the germline ends. This CDR3 has 14 residues. The CDR3 coding sequence is TGTGCCAGCAGCCCGGGAGTCGCTAATGAAAAACTGTTTTTT. It is translated as CASSPGVANEKLFF. The full variable domain, completed using reference TRBV7-2 and TRBJ1-4, is GAGVSQSPSNKVTEKGKDVELRCDPISGHTALYWYRQSLGQGLEFLIYFQGNSAPDKSGLPSDRFSAERTGGSVSTLTIQRTQQEDSAVYLCASSPGVANEKLFFGSGTQLSVL.

V usage is TRBV24-1 and J usage is TRBJ2-5; 10 nucleotides match TRBD1. Germline V gene data show CDR1 as KGHDR and CDR2 as SFDVKD. V lost 3 bases, J lost 5 bases, and 5 bases stayed unmatched. The CDR3 has 15 residues. This CDR3 is CATSDPTGGRETQYF. CDR3 coding DNA: TGTGCCACCAGTGATCCGACAGGGGGCAGGGAGACCCAGTACTTC.

The table lists this clone with a count of one. The rearrangement joins TRBV7-2 to TRBJ1-6; 7 nucleotides line up with TRBD1. The V gene end was trimmed by 8 bases and the J gene end by 9 bases; junction bases not matched to a gene: 10. Germline V gives CDR1 SGHTA, CDR2 FQGNSA. The CDR3 runs 14 residues. Here the CDR3 reads CASGTGVESSPLHF. The CDR3 region has the DNA TGTGCCAGCGGAACAGGGGTTGAGAGTTCACCCCTCCACTTT.

The chain recombines TRBV28 with TRBJ2-3; D not resolved. The CDR3 is 17 residues long. Trimming took off 1 base at V and 3 bases at J, with 17 bases between the two ends. CDR1 and CDR2 (germline): MDHEN, SYDVKM. CDR3: CASSLSGFLGSTDTQYF. CDR3 nucleotide sequence: TGTGCCAGCAGTTTATCTGGGTTCTTGGGGTCGACAGATACGCAGTATTTT. Variable domain in full (rest from reference TRBV28 and TRBJ2-3): DVKVTQSSRYLVKRTGEKVFLECVQDMDHENMFWYRQDPGLGLRLIYFSYDVKMKEKGDIPEGYSVSREKKERFSLILESASTNQTSMYLCASSLSGFLGSTDTQYFGPGTRLTVL.

This clone showed up just a few times. The rearrangement uses TRBV5-5 and TRBJ2-2; the match to TRBD1 covers 10 bases. This CDR3 spans 16 amino acids. Germline CDR1 is SGHKS and CDR2 is YYEKEE (reference sequence). Germline trimming cut 4 bases from V and 3 bases from J; bases unmatched to any gene: 6. CDR3 bases: TGTGCCAGCAGCATTAGACAGGGGGCGGACACCGGGGAGCTGTTTTTT. The encoded protein is CASSIRQGADTGELFF. Based on the CDR3 plus reference TRBV5-5 and TRBJ2-2, the full variable domain is DAGVTQSPTHLIKTRGQQVTLRCSPISGHKSVSWYQQVLGQGPQFIFQYYEKEERGRGNFPDRFSARQFPNYSSELNVNALLLGDSALYLCASSIRQGADTGELFFGEGSRLTVL.

The CDR3 reads CASSPGQRSNQPQHF. DNA of the CDR3: TGTGCCAGCAGCCCCGGACAGCGCAGCAATCAGCCCCAGCATTTT. This chain joins TRBV7-2 and TRBJ1-5, with D possibly being TRBD1 (6 bases). Germline V gene data show CDR1 as SGHTA and CDR2 as FQGNSA. V was cut by 5 bases and J by 1 base, with 12 bases left in between. The CDR3 has 15 amino acids. The full variable domain, its missing parts supplied by reference TRBV7-2 and TRBJ1-5, is GAGVSQSPSNKVTEKGKDVELRCDPISGHTALYWYRQSLGQGLEFLIYFQGNSAPDKSGLPSDRFSAERTGGSVSTLTIQRTQQEDSAVYLCASSPGQRSNQPQHFGDGTRLSIL.

The rearrangement joins TRBV28 to TRBJ2-2; 12 bases line up with TRBD2. Germline V gives CDR1 MDHEN, CDR2 SYDVKM. V lost 3 bases to trimming and J lost 6 bases; unmatched junction nucleotides: 5. This CDR3 is built from 16 residues. The CDR3 loop is CASSFQTSGSAGELFF. CDR3 bases: TGTGCCAGCAGTTTTCAGACTAGCGGGAGTGCCGGGGAGCTGTTTTTT.

The J gene is TRBJ2-4, the V gene TRBV15, with D perhaps matching TRBD1 (5 bases). Germline V gene data show CDR1 as LNHNV and CDR2 as YYDKDF (reference sequence). The CDR3 has 16 amino acids. V gave up 4 bases and J gave up 0 bases, with 13 bases separating them. The CDR3 spells CATSKSGFVAKNIQYF. For the CDR3, the DNA is TGTGCCACCAGCAAGTCAGGGTTCGTAGCCAAAAACATTCAGTACTTC.